This entry features one T cell receptor beta chain sequence. Assay: immunoSEQ multiplex PCR; the TCRdb copy retains only in-frame clones and omits some. The sample has around 50,000 clones; nearly 95% are singletons. This record belongs to a study of T cell changes during pregnancy in multiple sclerosis. Germline V gene data show CDR1 as LNHDA and CDR2 as SQIVND (reference sequence). This CDR3 region has 13 residues. V lost 10 bases to trimming and J lost 4 bases; unmatched junction nucleotides: 6. This sample comprised CD4+ T cells from peripheral blood mononuclear cells, obtained after pregnancy. The clonotype originates from a female donor in good health, enrolled as a control in a pregnancy study. The V gene is TRBV19, the J gene TRBJ2-1; 8 bases line up with TRBD1. CDR3 in DNA: TGTGCCACTCAACAGGGGGGATACAATGAGCAGTTCTTC. Translation: CATQQGGYNEQFF.